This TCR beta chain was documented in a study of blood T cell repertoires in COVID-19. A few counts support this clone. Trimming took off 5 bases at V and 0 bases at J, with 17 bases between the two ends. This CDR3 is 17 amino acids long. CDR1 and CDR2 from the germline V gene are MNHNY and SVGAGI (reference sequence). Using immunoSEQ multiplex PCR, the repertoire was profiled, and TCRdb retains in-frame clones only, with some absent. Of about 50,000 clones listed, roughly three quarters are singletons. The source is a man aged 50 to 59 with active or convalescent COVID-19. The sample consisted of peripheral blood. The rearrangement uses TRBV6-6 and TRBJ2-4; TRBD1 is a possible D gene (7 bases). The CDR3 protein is CASSPQGGRLAKNIQYF. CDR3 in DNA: TGTGCCAGCAGTCCTCAGGGGGGCAGGCTAGCCAAAAACATTCAGTACTTC.